This T cell receptor beta chain was observed in a study of T cell responses to AZD1222 COVID-19 vaccine. Findings of the study overall: Females made up more of the donors, who were largely white British, and clonal diversity may have come out too low. Sampled repertoires all dated from after the peak T cell response.

The CDR3 runs 13 residues. Germline-derived CDR1 and CDR2 are KGHSH and LQKENI. V was cut by 2 bases and J by 0 bases, with 2 bases left in between. The protocol was immunoSEQ multiplex PCR, while the TCRdb copy is restricted to in-frame clones and leaves out a portion. Among 130,000 to 150,000 clones listed, over 75% were seen once. In the case of this clone: The antigen is not known.

The sequence was obtained from an adult who received the MenACWY meningococcal vaccine as a control. The sequenced sample was peripheral blood, obtained 28 days after the second dose of the MenACWY control vaccine. The rearrangement uses TRBV18 and TRBJ1-3; no definite D call. CDR3 DNA: TGTGCCAGCTCACCAGACTCTGGAAACACCATATATTTT. It translates to CASSPDSGNTIYF.